The T cell receptor (beta chain) under discussion was sequenced for a study of blood T cell repertoires in COVID-19. Overall study context: Collection of acute and convalescent COVID-19 samples took place in the United States, Italy and Spain. T cells, B-cell-depleted T cells, or PBMCs supplied cDNA or gDNA.

From germline, CDR1 is SGHNT and CDR2 YYREEE (reference sequence). The CDR3 sequence is 15 residues long. V lost 2 bases and J 2 bases, leaving 14 bases between the germline ends. Sequenced by immunoSEQ multiplex PCR; TCRdb stores in-frame clones only, minus some. Among 300,000 to 350,000 clones listed, 87% were seen once. The source material was peripheral blood. This receptor was taken from a man younger than 35 with active or convalescent COVID-19. V gene TRBV5-4 combines with J gene TRBJ2-7, with D possibly TRBD1 on 7 matching bases. This chain's CDR3 is CASSLETGRTYEQYF. CDR3 DNA: TGTGCCAGCAGCTTAGAGACAGGGAGGACCTACGAGCAGTACTTC.